These 27 T cell receptor beta chains share one sample of origin, sequenced in a study of blood T cell repertoires in COVID-19. Profiling relied on immunoSEQ multiplex PCR, and the TCRdb table lists in-frame clones only, not all of them. This sample has about 83,000 clones, with over 60% found just once. Source material: peripheral blood. Receptors originate from a woman aged 80 or older with active or convalescent COVID-19.

The V and J genes are TRBV5-4 and TRBJ1-3; D is uncertain. Looked up from germline, CDR1 is SGHNT and CDR2 is YYREEE (reference sequence). V was trimmed by 0 bases and J by 2 bases, leaving 6 bases between them. This CDR3 is 14 amino acids long. The CDR3 here is CASSLGQAGNTIYF. CDR3 bases: TGTGCCAGCAGCTTGGGGCAGGCTGGAAACACCATATATTTT.

The gene calls are TRBV18 and TRBJ2-7; D gene ambiguous. The germline CDR1 and CDR2 sequences are KGHSH and LQKENI. Trimming removed 5 bases at V and 2 bases at J, with 10 bases between. This CDR3 region has 13 residues. Here the CDR3 DNA reads TGTGCCAGCTCATCCAGAGAGGCCTACGAGCAGTACTTC. Its protein product is CASSSREAYEQYF.

The gene calls are TRBV5-1 and TRBJ1-2, with 9 bases lining up with TRBD1. CDR1 is SGHRS, CDR2 YFSETQ, per germline. V trimming: 3 bases; J trimming: 6 bases; junction bases outside the gene matches: 9. This CDR3 has 15 residues. The CDR3 here is CASSSRDRDPHGYTF. The CDR3 region has the DNA TGCGCCAGCAGCTCCCGGGACAGGGACCCCCATGGCTACACCTTC.

This chain links TRBV15 with TRBJ1-1; 8 bases fit TRBD1. Germline loops: CDR1 LNHNV, CDR2 YYDKDF (reference sequence). The length of the CDR3 is 17 residues. After removal of 1 base from V and 2 bases from J, the junction contained 9 bases not matched to a gene. The CDR3 DNA is TGTGCCACCAGCAGAGGGAGACCGACAGGGGTCAACACTGAAGCTTTCTTT. Translated: CATSRGRPTGVNTEAFF.

The chain has TRBV27 and TRBJ1-4; 9 bases agree with TRBD1. The CDR3 covers 15 residues. Unmatched junction bases numbered 1, after V lost 2 bases and J lost 3 bases. CDR1 and CDR2 (germline): MNHEY, SMNVEV (reference sequence). The CDR3 here is CASSLTGGPNEKLFF. CDR3 DNA: TGTGCCAGCAGTTTAACAGGGGGCCCTAATGAAAAACTGTTTTTT.

The chain employs TRBV2 and TRBJ2-1; 8 positions agree with TRBD1. The length of the CDR3 is 13 residues. The ends lost 7 bases at V and 5 bases at J; junction bases unmatched: 4. Looked up from germline, CDR1 is SNHLY and CDR2 is FYNNEI. The CDR3 reads CASKPRGHNEQFF. The CDR3 DNA reads TGTGCCAGCAAGCCCAGGGGGCACAATGAGCAGTTCTTC.

The J gene is TRBJ1-1, the V gene TRBV3-1 (or the pseudogene TRBV3-2), with a tentative D call TRBD1 (6 bases). Germline lookup yields CDR1 LGHDT and CDR2 YNNKEL (reference sequence). V gave up 3 bases and J gave up 10 bases, with 9 bases separating them. This CDR3 spans 11 amino acids. The CDR3 sequence is CASSQDSTAFF. CDR3 sequence (DNA): TGTGCCAGCAGCCAGGACAGTACAGCTTTCTTT.

The genes are TRBV7-8 and TRBJ1-4, with D possibly matching TRBD1 (6 bases). V lost 4 bases to trimming and J lost 7 bases, with 13 bases between them. The V gene's germline CDR1 is SGHVS and CDR2 FQNEAQ. The CDR3 consists of 14 residues. The chain's CDR3 is CASSYRAGVEKLFF. CDR3 DNA sequence: TGTGCCAGCAGCTATCGGGCAGGGGTTGAAAAACTGTTTTTT.

The chain uses TRBV4-1 and TRBJ2-5, with TRBD2 matching 7 bases. This CDR3 contains 15 residues. Looked up from germline, CDR1 is MGHRA and CDR2 is YSYEKL. The V segment lost 4 bases and the J segment 1 base; nucleotides outside the gene matches: 6. This CDR3 reads CASSLGGGFQETQYF. In DNA, the CDR3 is TGCGCCAGCAGCCTCGGCGGGGGTTTCCAAGAGACCCAGTACTTC.

The V call is TRBV7-9, the J call TRBJ1-2; TRBD1 agrees at 7 bases. Trimming took 1 base from V and 6 from J; bases not matched to a gene: 2. This CDR3 spans 13 amino acids. Germline values: CDR1 SEHNR, CDR2 FQNEAQ (reference sequence). CDR3 bases: TGTGCCAGCAGCTTAGGGGACAGTGATGGCTACACCTTC. This sequence encodes CASSLGDSDGYTF.

This clone was counted a single time. This chain uses TRBV19 with TRBJ1-1; 9 positions agree with TRBD1. The junction had 6 bases not matched to a gene; V was cut back by 5 bases and J by 2 bases. CDR1 and CDR2 (germline): LNHDA, SQIVND (reference sequence). The CDR3 consists of 15 residues. The CDR3 nucleotides are TGTGCCAGTAGTCCCGTGGACAGGGGTAACACTGAAGCTTTCTTT. Translated: CASSPVDRGNTEAFF. Full variable domain (remainder filled in from reference TRBV19 and TRBJ1-1): DGGITQSPKYLFRKEGQNVTLSCEQNLNHDAMYWYRQDPGQGLRLIYYSQIVNDFQKGDIAEGYSVSREKKESFPLTVTSAQKNPTAFYLCASSPVDRGNTEAFFGQGTRLTVV.

A note on this clone: Distinct nucleotide sequences in the sample also encode this CDR3. The gene calls are TRBV18 and TRBJ2-4; D gene ambiguous. The germline CDR1 and CDR2 sequences are KGHSH and LQKENI. Trimming shortened V by 3 bases and J by 3 bases, and 6 bases separated the two germline ends. CDR3 length: 13 residues. DNA for the CDR3: TGTGCCAGCTCACCCCCTAGCAAAAACATTCAGTACTTC. It specifies CASSPPSKNIQYF.

This clone was seen only a few times. The gene calls are TRBV11-2 and TRBJ2-5; D gene unclear. The V end was cut by 1 base, the J end by 5 bases, with 8 bases between. This CDR3 has 13 residues. Per the germline V gene, CDR1 is SGHAT and CDR2 is FQNNGV. The CDR3 sequence is CASSLVIGETQYF. DNA for the CDR3: TGTGCCAGCAGCTTAGTAATCGGGGAGACCCAGTACTTC.

This sequence joins TRBV5-5 and TRBJ2-7; D is uncertain. V was trimmed by 0 bases and J by 1 base, leaving 8 bases between them. The germline CDR1 and CDR2 sequences are SGHKS and YYEKEE (reference sequence). This CDR3 spans 14 amino acids. The chain's CDR3 is CASSLVGRSYEQYF. The CDR3 nucleotides are TGTGCCAGCAGCTTGGTTGGCAGATCCTACGAGCAGTACTTC.

This clone showed up many times. V and J are TRBV4-3 and TRBJ1-4; perhaps TRBD1 as D (5 bases). Trimming took 0 bases from V and 8 from J, leaving 16 bases between them. This CDR3 spans 16 amino acids. Germline-derived CDR1 and CDR2 are LGHNA and YSLEER. CDR3 sequence reads: CASSQDPGGSKEKLFF. The CDR3 DNA follows: TGCGCCAGCAGCCAAGATCCGGGGGGGAGTAAAGAAAAACTGTTTTTT.

J is TRBJ1-2 and V is TRBV7-2; D is perhaps TRBD1 (6 bases). The CDR3 runs to 15 residues. Per the germline V gene, CDR1 is SGHTA and CDR2 is FQGNSA. V lost 2 bases to trimming and J lost 1 base, with 11 bases between them. The CDR3 bases are TGTGCCAGCAGCTTACAGACAGGCGGTAACTATGGCTACACCTTC. Protein sequence: CASSLQTGGNYGYTF.

V and J are TRBV4-3 and TRBJ2-1, with 9 bases identical to TRBD2. Germline assignment: CDR1 LGHNA and CDR2 YSLEER. The CDR3 loop spans 17 amino acids. The ends lost 5 bases at V and 4 bases at J; junction bases unmatched: 12. The CDR3 DNA sequence: TGCGCCAGCAGCAAAAGTTTAGCGGGGGCCGATTACAATGAGCAGTTCTTC. Translating gives CASSKSLAGADYNEQFF.

This clone was recorded only once. The chain is built from TRBV28 and TRBJ1-3, with D maybe TRBD1 (5 bases). CDR1 is MDHEN and CDR2 is SYDVKM in the germline V gene. The CDR3 has 14 residues. Trimming removed 5 bases at V and 3 bases at J, with 11 bases between. This chain's CDR3 is CASSRTQRGNTIYF. CDR3 bases: TGTGCCAGCAGTCGGACACAACGTGGAAACACCATATATTTT. Based on the CDR3 plus reference TRBV28 and TRBJ1-3, the full variable domain is DVKVTQSSRYLVKRTGEKVFLECVQDMDHENMFWYRQDPGLGLRLIYFSYDVKMKEKGDIPEGYSVSREKKERFSLILESASTNQTSMYLCASSRTQRGNTIYFGEGSWLTVV.

The genes are TRBV13 and TRBJ2-3; TRBD2 agrees at 9 bases. There are 18 residues in the CDR3. After removal of 5 bases from V and 2 bases from J, the junction contained 14 bases not matched to a gene. CDR1 is PRHDT and CDR2 is FYEKMQ in the germline V gene (reference sequence). CDR3 DNA: TGTGCCAGCAGCCAAGCGGGGGAGCGGGGGGCGGTCACAGATACGCAGTATTTT. This encodes CASSQAGERGAVTDTQYF.

The chain links TRBV28 to TRBJ1-1; D may be TRBD1 (6 bases). In germline, CDR1 is MDHEN, CDR2 SYDVKM. CDR3 length: 12 amino acids. Trimming took off 6 bases at V and 9 bases at J, with 14 bases between the two ends. The chain's CDR3 is CASREGGGKAFF. The CDR3 coding sequence is TGTGCCAGCAGAGAAGGGGGGGGAAAAGCTTTCTTT.

V and J are TRBV5-1 and TRBJ2-7, with 7 bases matching TRBD1. The CDR3 totals 17 residues. In germline, CDR1 is SGHRS, CDR2 YFSETQ. Germline trimming cut 4 bases from V and 5 bases from J; bases unmatched to any gene: 18. This CDR3 reads CASSPRDRARGLHEQYF. The DNA of the CDR3 is TGCGCCAGCAGCCCCCGGGACAGAGCACGGGGCCTCCACGAGCAGTACTTC.

V and J are TRBV27 and TRBJ2-2; TRBD1 might be the D (5 bases). From germline, CDR1 is MNHEY and CDR2 SMNVEV (reference sequence). The V and J ends lost 7 bases and 4 bases respectively, with 13 bases between them. The CDR3 runs to 14 residues. The chain's CDR3 is CASTMTVFTGELFF. The DNA of the CDR3 is TGTGCCAGCACCATGACAGTGTTCACCGGGGAGCTGTTTTTT.

This clone has a single count. This chain joins TRBV6-8 and TRBJ1-2; D may be TRBD1 (6 bases). CDR1 MNHGY and CDR2 SAAAGT come from the germline V gene. The CDR3 loop spans 14 amino acids. Deletions cut 5 bases from V and 8 bases from J, with 18 bases between. For the CDR3, the DNA is TGTGCCAGCAGTCCCTCGACGACAGGTGACGGCTACACCTTC. This translates into CASSPSTTGDGYTF.

The rearrangement joins TRBV5-1 to TRBJ1-2; 7 bases fit TRBD1. The trim removed 3 bases at V and 4 bases at J, leaving 0 bases unmatched. Germline lookup yields CDR1 SGHRS and CDR2 YFSETQ. The CDR3 is made up of 12 amino acids. This CDR3 reads CASSWDSYGYTF. CDR3 DNA sequence: TGCGCCAGCAGCTGGGACAGCTATGGCTACACCTTC.

The V and J genes are TRBV28 and TRBJ2-5, with no clear D. V lost 2 bases and J lost 5, with 9 bases in between. Germline V gene sequence: CDR1 MDHEN, CDR2 SYDVKM. This CDR3 has 13 amino acids. The CDR3 DNA is TGTGCCAGCAGTTTAGTTGTCGGGGAGACCCAGTACTTC. It is translated as CASSLVVGETQYF.

J is TRBJ2-3 and V is TRBV6-5; TRBD1 matches 8 bases. CDR1 is MNHEY and CDR2 is SVGAGI in the germline V gene. Trimming took 8 bases from V and 1 from J; bases not matched to a gene: 8. The CDR3 sequence is 15 residues long. DNA of the CDR3: TGTGCCAGCCGCCGGCAGGGGGCCGGCACAGATACGCAGTATTTT. Its translation: CASRRQGAGTDTQYF.

V usage is TRBV21-1 and J usage is TRBJ1-1; the D segment call TRBD1 is taken from the table without a DNA check. TRBV21-1 is designated a pseudogene. The CDR3 has 16 residues. The CDR3 DNA reads as TGTGCCAGCAGCAAACCGGGACAGCTACAGAACACTGAAGCTTTCTTT. This codes for CASSKPGQLQNTEAFF.